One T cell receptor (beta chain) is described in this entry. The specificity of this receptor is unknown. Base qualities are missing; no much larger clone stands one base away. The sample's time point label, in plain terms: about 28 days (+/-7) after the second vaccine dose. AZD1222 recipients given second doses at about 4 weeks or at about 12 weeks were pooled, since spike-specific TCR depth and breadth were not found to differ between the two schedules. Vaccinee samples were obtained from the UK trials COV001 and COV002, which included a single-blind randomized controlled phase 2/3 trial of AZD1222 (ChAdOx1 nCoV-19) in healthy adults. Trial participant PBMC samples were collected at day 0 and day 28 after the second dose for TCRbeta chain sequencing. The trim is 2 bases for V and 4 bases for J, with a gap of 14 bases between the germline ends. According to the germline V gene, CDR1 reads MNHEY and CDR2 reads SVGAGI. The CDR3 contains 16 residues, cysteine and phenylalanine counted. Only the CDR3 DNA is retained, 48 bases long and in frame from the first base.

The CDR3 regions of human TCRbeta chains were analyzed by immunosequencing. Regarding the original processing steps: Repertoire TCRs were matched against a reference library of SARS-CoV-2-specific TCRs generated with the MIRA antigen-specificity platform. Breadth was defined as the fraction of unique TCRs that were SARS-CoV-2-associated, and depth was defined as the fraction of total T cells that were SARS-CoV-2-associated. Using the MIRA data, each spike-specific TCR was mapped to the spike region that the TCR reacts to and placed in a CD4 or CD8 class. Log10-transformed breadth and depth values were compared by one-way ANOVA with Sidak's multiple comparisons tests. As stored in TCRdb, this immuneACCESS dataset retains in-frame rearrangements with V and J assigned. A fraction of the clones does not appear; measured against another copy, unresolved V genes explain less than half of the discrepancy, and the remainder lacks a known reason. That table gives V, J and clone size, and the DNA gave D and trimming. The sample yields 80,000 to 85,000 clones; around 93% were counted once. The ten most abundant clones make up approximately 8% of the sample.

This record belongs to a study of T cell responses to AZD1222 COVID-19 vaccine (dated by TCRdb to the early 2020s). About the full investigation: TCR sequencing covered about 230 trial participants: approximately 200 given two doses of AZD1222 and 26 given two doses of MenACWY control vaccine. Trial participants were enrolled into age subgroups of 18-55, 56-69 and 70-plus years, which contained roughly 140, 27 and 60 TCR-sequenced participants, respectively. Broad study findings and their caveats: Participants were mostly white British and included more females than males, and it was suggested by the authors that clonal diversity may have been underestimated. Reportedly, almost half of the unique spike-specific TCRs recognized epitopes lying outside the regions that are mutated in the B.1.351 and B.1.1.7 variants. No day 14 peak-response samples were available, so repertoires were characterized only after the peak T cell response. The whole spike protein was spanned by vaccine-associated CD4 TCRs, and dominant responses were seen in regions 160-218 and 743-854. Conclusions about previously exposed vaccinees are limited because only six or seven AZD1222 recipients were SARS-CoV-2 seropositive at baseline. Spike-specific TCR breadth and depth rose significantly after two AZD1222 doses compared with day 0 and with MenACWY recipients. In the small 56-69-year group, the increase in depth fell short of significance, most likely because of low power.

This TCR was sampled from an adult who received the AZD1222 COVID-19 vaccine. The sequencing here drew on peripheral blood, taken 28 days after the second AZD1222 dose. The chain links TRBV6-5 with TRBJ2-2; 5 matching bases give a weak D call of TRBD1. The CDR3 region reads CASSYRTQPGTGELFF. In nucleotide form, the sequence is TGTGCCAGCAGTTACCGGACACAACCGGGCACCGGGGAGCTGTTTTTT.